This is a list of T cell receptor beta chains from one sample in a study of OX40 agonist ivuxolimab in advanced cancers. Using immunoSEQ multiplex PCR, the repertoire was profiled, and TCRdb retains in-frame clones only, with some absent. Counted here are tens of thousands of clones, about 93% occurring once; the ten biggest clones make up around 1.1%. Here the sequenced sample was CD4+ or CD8+ T cells sorted from blood, taken in a trial of the OX40 agonist ivuxolimab. The receptors shown here come from an adult with an advanced solid tumor such as melanoma, head and neck, liver or kidney cancer. The CDR3 runs from the conserved cysteine through the conserved F or W. A D gene is named only where the DNA matches it firmly.

CASRTSNTEAFF,.,TRBJ1-1,TRBV28
CASSEAGLTEAFF,.,TRBJ1-1,TRBV2
CASSSTANSYEQYF,.,TRBJ2-7,TRBV21-1
CATVGVSSYNEQFF,.,TRBJ2-1,TRBV11-2
CASSLSGRTYEQYF,TRBD2,TRBJ2-7,TRBV7-9
CASSSSTANEQFF,.,TRBJ2-1,TRBV5-1
CASSQDSGFGASYEQYF,TRBD2,TRBJ2-7,TRBV14
CASSWGAGAETQYF,.,TRBJ2-5,TRBV6-5
CASSVARTGASGANVLTF,TRBD1,TRBJ2-6,TRBV9
CASKPGPSYNEQFF,.,TRBJ2-1,TRBV19
CASSLALWNTEAFF,.,TRBJ1-1,TRBV5-6
CASRPRQGSYNEQFF,TRBD1,TRBJ2-1,TRBV19
CASSELGRETQYF,.,TRBJ2-5,TRBV6-1
CASSLPAGASREQFF,.,TRBJ2-1,TRBV7-9
CASNFPGQGNQPQHF,TRBD1,TRBJ1-5,TRBV19
CASSKYRGHFSDTQYF,TRBD1,TRBJ2-3,TRBV5-6
CASSKMGQGYNEQFF,TRBD1,TRBJ2-1,TRBV7-2
CASRGTGAGNTIYF,TRBD1,TRBJ1-3,TRBV27
CASRRDRGRGPQHF,TRBD1,TRBJ1-5,TRBV5-8
CASSDITSGRVEQFF,TRBD2,TRBJ2-1,TRBV27
CASRSTGPLHF,.,TRBJ1-6,TRBV5-4
CASSKARQGSREGLYEQYF,.,TRBJ2-7,TRBV21-1
CASSPNSGANVLTF,.,TRBJ2-6,TRBV7-2
CASSPGPETGQETQYF,.,TRBJ2-5,TRBV5-4
CASSPRQRMNTEAFF,.,TRBJ1-1,TRBV28
CAWMGGGYSEAFF,.,TRBJ1-1,TRBV30
CAISESTGDGYTF,TRBD1,TRBJ1-2,TRBV10-3
CASTSLAMNTEAFF,.,TRBJ1-1,TRBV19
CASRLAGGTGELFF,TRBD2,TRBJ2-2,TRBV10-2
CASTPLLGGHEQYF,.,TRBJ2-7,TRBV6-6
CASSPSGGLIRGAEAFF,.,TRBJ1-1,TRBV4-1
CASNWGGAGETQYF,.,TRBJ2-5,TRBV2
CASKAGLANTGELFF,.,TRBJ2-2,TRBV19
CASSGQGQGGEQFF,TRBD1,TRBJ2-1,TRBV19
CASGLINYGYTF,.,TRBJ1-2,TRBV2
CASSPKAGSNEQYF,.,TRBJ2-7,TRBV7-3
CASSSPGKLFF,.,TRBJ1-4,TRBV28
CASSDFEGGTQYF,.,TRBJ2-5,TRBV6-4
CASSLSYRGNTEAFF,TRBD1,TRBJ1-1,TRBV28
CASSLDPKETQYF,.,TRBJ2-5,TRBV11-3
CAWSVRRRASEQYF,.,TRBJ2-7,TRBV30
CASSPRDGPEAFF,.,TRBJ1-1,TRBV18
CASRPSGSRTGELFF,TRBD2,TRBJ2-2,TRBV7-2
CASSQVGWGGYTF,.,TRBJ1-2,TRBV4-1
CASSMGRTGALDTQYF,.,TRBJ2-3,TRBV19
CASSQVFQINTGELFF,.,TRBJ2-2,TRBV4-2